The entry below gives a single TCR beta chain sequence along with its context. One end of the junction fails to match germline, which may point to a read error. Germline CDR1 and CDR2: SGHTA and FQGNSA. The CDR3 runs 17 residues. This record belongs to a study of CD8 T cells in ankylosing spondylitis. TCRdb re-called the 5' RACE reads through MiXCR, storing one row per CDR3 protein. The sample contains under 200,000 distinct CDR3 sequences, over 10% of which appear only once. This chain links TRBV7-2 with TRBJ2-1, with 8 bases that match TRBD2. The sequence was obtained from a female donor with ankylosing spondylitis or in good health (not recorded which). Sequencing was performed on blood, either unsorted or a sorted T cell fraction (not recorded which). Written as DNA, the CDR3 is TGTGCCAGCGGCTTCCACGGGGGGGGAAGCTCCTACAATGAGCAGTTCTTC. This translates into CASGFHGGGSSYNEQFF.